Following are 32 T cell receptor beta chains from one sample sequenced in a study of shared clonotypes between healthy human individuals. Clones were read by immunoSEQ multiplex PCR, and TCRdb kept only the in-frame ones, dropping some. The data show over a million clones, 78% seen once. Sequencing input: memory CD4+ T cells from PBMCs. Subset specified: CD45RA-negative fraction. These receptors were collected from a man aged 18-30 years in good health. Some clones in this sample may be carry-over from other donors' samples.

This chain joins TRBV19 and TRBJ1-2; 8 bases are shared with TRBD1. Germline V CDR1 and CDR2: LNHDA, SQIVND (reference sequence). The CDR3 length is 16 residues. Trimming at V came to 2 bases and at J to 2 bases, leaving 7 bases not matched to a gene. In DNA, the CDR3 is TGTGCCAGTAGTATAACCGGGACAGGCCCCAACTATGGCTACACCTTC. This sequence encodes CASSITGTGPNYGYTF.

This clone is a singleton in its sample. This likely stems from a read error, as it lies one base from a far larger clone. The chain couples TRBV5-6 to TRBJ2-3, with D unclear. V gave up 4 bases and J gave up 2 bases, with 2 bases separating them. CDR3 size: 11 residues. CDR1 and CDR2 from the germline V gene are SGHDT and YYEEEE. DNA for the CDR3: TGTGCCAGCAGCAACACAGATACGCAGTATTTT. Encoded protein: CASSNTDTQYF. Variable domain in full (rest from reference TRBV5-6 and TRBJ2-3): DAGVTQSPTHLIKTRGQQVTLRCSPKSGHDTVSWYQQALGQGPQFIFQYYEEEERQRGNFPDRFSGHQFPNYSSELNVNALLLGDSALYLCASSNTDTQYFGPGTRLTVL.

Turning to this clone: A read error may be the cause here, since a much bigger clone is one base away. The V and J genes are TRBV30 and TRBJ1-1; D is uncertain. V lost 0 bases and J 3 bases, leaving 11 bases between the germline ends. Germline loops: CDR1 GTSNPN, CDR2 SVGIG (reference sequence). The CDR3 runs 14 residues. CDR3 protein: CAWSVTEMDTEAFF. The DNA of the CDR3 is TGTGCCTGGAGTGTAACGGAGATGGACACTGAAGCTTTCTTT.

This clone was observed many times. The V and J genes are TRBV11-3 and TRBJ2-1, with D uncertain. CDR1 is SGHNT and CDR2 is YENEEA in the germline V gene. Trimming shortened V by 1 base and J by 6 bases, and 13 bases separated the two germline ends. The CDR3 sequence is 15 residues long. DNA for the CDR3: TGTGCCAGCAGCTTAGGTTCTGCCGAGTTCAATGAGCAGTTCTTC. Translation gives CASSLGSAEFNEQFF.

V is TRBV7-2 and J is TRBJ1-5; 9 bases are shared with TRBD1. Per the germline V gene, CDR1 is SGHTA and CDR2 is FQGNSA. This CDR3 has 15 residues. Trimming removed 5 bases from V and 5 bases from J; junction bases left unmatched: 7. The CDR3 sequence is CASSPDRGFYQPQHF. As DNA, the CDR3 is TGTGCCAGCAGCCCGGACAGGGGATTCTATCAGCCCCAGCATTTT.

This clone was recorded at least ten times. CDR3 amino acids: CASSPSIAGFSYEQYF. The CDR3, as DNA: TGCGCCAGCAGCCCTTCTATAGCGGGATTTTCCTACGAGCAGTACTTC. The chain has TRBV5-1 and TRBJ2-7; TRBD2 matches at 8 bases. With V trimmed by 4 bases and J by 1 base, 10 bases remained unmatched. CDR3 length equals 16 residues. Germline lookup yields CDR1 SGHRS and CDR2 YFSETQ.

The chain joins TRBV19 to TRBJ1-5; TRBD1 matches 7 bases. The CDR3 is 16 amino acids. J gave up 7 bases and V 6 bases, and 15 bases lay outside the gene matches. Germline CDR1 reads LNHDA; CDR2 reads SQIVND (reference sequence). CDR3 DNA: TGTGCCAGTAGAAACCCGGGACAGTCCCTTTGGCAGCCCCAGCATTTT. Protein: CASRNPGQSLWQPQHF.

J is TRBJ2-1 and V is TRBV18, with D possibly TRBD1 on 6 matching bases. This CDR3 spans 13 amino acids. Trimming removed 4 bases at V and 3 bases at J, with 7 bases between. Per the germline V gene, CDR1 is KGHSH and CDR2 is LQKENI. CDR3: CASSRDNYNEQFF. For the CDR3, the DNA is TGTGCCAGCTCACGGGACAACTACAATGAGCAGTTCTTC.

The V gene is TRBV27, the J gene TRBJ2-7, with TRBD1 matching 7 bases. J was trimmed by 3 bases and V by 3 bases; bases with no gene match: 14. The CDR3 length is 17 residues. The V gene's germline CDR1 is MNHEY and CDR2 SMNVEV (reference sequence). The chain's CDR3 is CASSFTHRGGRVYEQYF. The CDR3 nucleotides are TGTGCCAGCAGTTTCACCCACCGAGGGGGCCGAGTCTACGAGCAGTACTTC.

The chain recombines TRBV7-9 with TRBJ2-2, with D possibly matching TRBD2 (6 bases). The CDR3 totals 14 residues. The V gene's germline CDR1 is SEHNR and CDR2 FQNEAQ (reference sequence). V was shortened by 3 bases and J by 4 bases, with 9 bases between the two germline ends. The CDR3 DNA reads as TGTGCCAGCAGCTTGGCGGGGACCACCGGGGAGCTGTTTTTT. Translating it yields CASSLAGTTGELFF.

As to this clone: This may be a read error, as it is one base from a much larger clone. Within the sample, other DNA sequences also encode this same CDR3. The gene calls are TRBV7-9 and TRBJ2-3; D gene unclear. Per germline, CDR1 SEHNR and CDR2 FQNEAQ (reference sequence). The CDR3 contains 13 residues. V was shortened by 2 bases and J by 1 base, with 4 bases between the two germline ends. CDR3 nucleotides: TGTGCCAGCAGCTTACAGGGCACAGATACGCAGTATTTT. Its protein is CASSLQGTDTQYF.

With respect to this clone: The junction does not match germline at one end; this may be a read error. The J gene is TRBJ2-3, the V gene TRBV20-1; D call uncertain. CDR3 length equals 10 residues. CDR1 is DFQATT, CDR2 SNEGSKA, per germline (reference sequence). CDR3 sequence (DNA): TGCAGTGCTAGCGGTGCCGGCAGGCCTTTT. It encodes CSASGAGRPF.

This chain connects TRBV7-8 to TRBJ1-1; tentative D call: TRBD1 (6 bases). CDR1 and CDR2 (germline): SGHVS, FQNEAQ. The ends were cut back, 3 bases at V and 1 base at J, with 21 bases in the middle. The CDR3 consists of 18 residues. The CDR3 loop is CASSFQTGAVWGNTEAFF. The CDR3 region has the DNA TGTGCCAGCAGCTTCCAGACAGGCGCTGTCTGGGGGAACACTGAAGCTTTCTTT.

CDR3 region: CASSQGDTPQGETQYF. DNA for the CDR3: TGCGCCAGCAGCCAAGGGGACACGCCACAGGGCGAGACCCAGTACTTC. The chain uses TRBV4-1 and TRBJ2-5; TRBD1 is a possible D gene (6 bases). The germline V and J ends were trimmed by 1 base and 5 bases, with 17 bases remaining between them. Germline V CDR1 and CDR2: MGHRA, YSYEKL. The CDR3 loop spans 16 amino acids.

The genes are TRBV5-4 and TRBJ2-1; perhaps TRBD2 as D (6 bases). There are 13 residues in the CDR3. Germline assignment: CDR1 SGHNT and CDR2 YYREEE (reference sequence). Trimming shortened V by 0 bases and J by 8 bases, and 9 bases separated the two germline ends. DNA of the CDR3: TGTGCCAGCAGCTTGGGGGGGGACCATGAGCAGTTCTTC. Its translation is CASSLGGDHEQFF.

This sequence joins TRBV12-5 and TRBJ2-7; D is ambiguous. Trimming took off 1 base at V and 6 bases at J, with 10 bases between the two ends. Germline loops: CDR1 LGHNT, CDR2 FRNRAP. The CDR3 has 13 residues. This CDR3 reads CASGLGVPSEQYF. The CDR3, as DNA: TGTGCTAGTGGTTTGGGGGTCCCATCCGAGCAGTACTTC.

The chain is built from TRBV5-1 and TRBJ2-3; 13 nucleotides agree with TRBD2. Germline V gene lookup returns CDR1 SGHRS and CDR2 YFSETQ. This CDR3 contains 18 residues. J was trimmed by 0 bases and V by 3 bases; bases with no gene match: 7. The CDR3: CASSSPGTSGTSTDTQYF. The DNA for the CDR3 is TGCGCCAGCAGCTCCCCCGGGACTAGCGGGACTAGCACAGATACGCAGTATTTT.

This clone was seen ten or more times. The J gene is TRBJ2-2, the V gene TRBV6-5; D is unresolved. In germline, CDR1 is MNHEY, CDR2 SVGAGI. The CDR3 extends over 15 amino acids. V lost 6 bases and J lost 0, with 11 bases in between. The CDR3 protein is CASRRSVANTGELFF. For the CDR3, the DNA is TGTGCCAGCAGGCGATCGGTAGCGAACACCGGGGAGCTGTTTTTT.

The sample holds one count of this clone. Written as DNA, the CDR3 is TGTGCCAGCAGTCCGCGGACAGGGGCTTCGAACACTGAAGCTTTCTTT. As protein: CASSPRTGASNTEAFF. The chain joins TRBV5-4 to TRBJ1-1, with 9 bases identical to TRBD1. The V and J ends lost 5 bases and 1 base, in that order; junction bases with no gene match: 9. Germline CDR1 is SGHNT and CDR2 is YYREEE (reference sequence). The CDR3 spans 16 residues. The variable domain in full, with the rest retrieved from reference TRBV5-4 and TRBJ1-1, is ETGVTQSPTHLIKTRGQQVTLRCSSQSGHNTVSWYQQALGQGPQFIFQYYREEENGRGNFPPRFSGLQFPNYSSELNVNALELDDSALYLCASSPRTGASNTEAFFGQGTRLTVV.

The chain links TRBV7-2 to TRBJ2-3; 9 bases map to TRBD2. The germline gives CDR1 SGHTA, CDR2 FQGNSA. J lost 1 base, V lost 2 bases, and 10 bases had no gene match. CDR3 length equals 18 residues. CDR3 in DNA: TGTGCCAGCAGCTTATATCGACTAGCGGCTAGAGGCACAGATACGCAGTATTTT. This sequence encodes CASSLYRLAARGTDTQYF.

The chain joins TRBV5-4 to TRBJ1-3; maybe TRBD1 (6 bases). Per germline, CDR1 SGHNT and CDR2 YYREEE (reference sequence). V was cut by 4 bases and J by 1 base, with 12 bases left in between. The CDR3 is made up of 15 amino acids. CDR3 region: CASSRATGSGNTIYF. The CDR3 nucleotides are TGTGCCAGCAGCAGGGCAACAGGGTCTGGAAACACCATATATTTT.

The genes are TRBV10-3 and TRBJ2-7, with 15 bases aligning to TRBD2. This CDR3 region has 14 residues. V lost 8 bases to trimming and J lost 4 bases; unmatched junction nucleotides: 3. Germline V gene data show CDR1 as ENHRY and CDR2 as SYGVKD. The CDR3 is CAIRTSGRVYEQYF. CDR3 sequence (DNA): TGTGCCATCCGGACTAGCGGGAGGGTGTACGAGCAGTACTTC.

The chain carries TRBV29-1 and TRBJ2-7; D could derive from TRBD1 or TRBD2 (5 bases each). CDR1 SQVTM and CDR2 ANQGSEA come from the germline V gene. This CDR3 spans 13 amino acids. Trimming stripped 7 bases from V and 5 bases from J, with 18 bases between. The CDR3 nucleotides are TGCAGCGGAACCGGGACCCTTCCCGACGAGCAGTACTTC. Amino acids: CSGTGTLPDEQYF.

This clone was observed a single time. The rearrangement uses TRBV28 and TRBJ2-5; D may be TRBD1 (5 bases). Trimming took off 7 bases at V and 2 bases at J, with 14 bases between the two ends. The CDR3 consists of 14 residues. Germline assignment: CDR1 MDHEN and CDR2 SYDVKM. The CDR3 coding sequence is TGTGCCAGCACCCTGGCACAGGTACAAGAGACCCAGTACTTC. It specifies CASTLAQVQETQYF.

This clone was detected a few times. This same CDR3 is encoded by further DNA sequences in the sample. The rearrangement joins TRBV7-9 to TRBJ2-2; D call uncertain. Per germline, CDR1 SEHNR and CDR2 FQNEAQ (reference sequence). The CDR3 has 14 amino acids. V lost 1 base, J lost 4 bases, and 7 bases lay in between. The CDR3 DNA follows: TGTGCCAGCAGCTTAGGTTCGGGCACCGGGGAGCTGTTTTTT. It specifies CASSLGSGTGELFF.

This sequence joins TRBV6-1 and TRBJ1-1; D is ambiguous. Trimming took 7 bases from V and 5 from J, leaving 14 bases between them. The germline V gene has CDR1 MNHNS and CDR2 SASEGT. The CDR3 consists of 13 residues. The CDR3: CASKSPERTEAFF. The CDR3 bases are TGTGCCAGCAAGAGTCCTGAGAGGACTGAAGCTTTCTTT.

V and J are TRBV2 and TRBJ2-5, with TRBD2 as a possible D gene (6 bases). In germline, CDR1 is SNHLY, CDR2 FYNNEI. V was shortened by 10 bases and J by 5 bases, with 17 bases between the two germline ends. This CDR3 region has 13 residues. The CDR3 region is CANGPAGRETQYF. The CDR3 DNA reads as TGTGCCAACGGACCGGCGGGGCGGGAGACCCAGTACTTC.

This clone has ten or more counts. The rearrangement uses TRBV30 and TRBJ2-1; TRBD2 is a possible D gene (6 bases). Trimming left V 0 bases short and J 9 bases short, with 12 bases between. CDR1 GTSNPN and CDR2 SVGIG come from the germline V gene (reference sequence). The CDR3 covers 13 residues. As DNA, the CDR3 is TGTGCCTGGAGTGTACCGGGAGCGGGTGAGCAGTTCTTC. This encodes CAWSVPGAGEQFF.

This chain joins TRBV7-8 and TRBJ2-6; D call uncertain. Trimming stripped 6 bases from V and 6 bases from J, with 12 bases between. This CDR3 is built from 14 residues. CDR1 SGHVS and CDR2 FQNEAQ come from the germline V gene. CDR3 in amino acids: CASSPYSAANVLTF. The CDR3 DNA follows: TGTGCCAGCAGTCCGTACAGTGCGGCCAACGTCCTGACTTTC.

This clone showed up just once. The gene calls are TRBV9 and TRBJ2-1, with D perhaps matching TRBD1 (6 bases). Trimming pared 0 bases from V and 4 bases from J, leaving 29 bases between. The CDR3 runs to 21 residues. The germline V gene encodes CDR1 SGDLS and CDR2 YYNGEE. CDR3: CASSVATPTGELSGPYNEQFF. In DNA, the CDR3 is TGTGCCAGCAGCGTAGCTACACCGACAGGAGAACTTTCGGGACCTTACAATGAGCAGTTCTTC. The full variable domain, in which reference TRBV9 and TRBJ2-1 provide the parts outside the CDR3, is DSGVTQTPKHLITATGQRVTLRCSPRSGDLSVYWYQQSLDQGLQFLIQYYNGEERAKGNILERFSAQQFPDLHSELNLSSLELGDSALYFCASSVATPTGELSGPYNEQFFGPGTRLTVL.

The V gene is TRBV19, the J gene TRBJ2-3; D remains unclear. Germline V lookup: CDR1 LNHDA, CDR2 SQIVND (reference sequence). The CDR3 loop spans 14 amino acids. Deletions cut 6 bases from V and 2 bases from J, with 12 bases between. The CDR3 loop is CASRPLPTTDTQYF. CDR3 sequence (DNA): TGTGCCAGTAGACCGTTACCCACCACAGATACGCAGTATTTT.

V usage is TRBV27 and J usage is TRBJ2-3, with 10 bases identical to TRBD2. Trimming cost V 4 bases and J 4 bases; bases outside gene matches: 8. Germline V gene lookup returns CDR1 MNHEY and CDR2 SMNVEV (reference sequence). The CDR3 is 16 residues long. CDR3 nucleotides: TGTGCCAGCAGTTCGTGGCTAGCGGGAGCAGCAGATACGCAGTATTTT. Translation gives CASSSWLAGAADTQYF.